This T cell receptor beta chain was identified in a study of T cell responses to AZD1222 COVID-19 vaccine. In the case of this clone: Its antigen is unidentified.

Data came from immunoSEQ multiplex PCR; TCRdb stores just in-frame clones and leaves some out. Altogether about 100,000 clones are present, 75% to 95% being singletons, with the ten largest covering around 5.9%. Trimming removed 2 bases from V and 0 bases from J, with 12 bases in between. Germline-derived CDR1 and CDR2 are MNHEY and SVGEGT. The CDR3 extends over 16 amino acids. General study points: With dominance at 160-218 and 743-854, vaccine-associated CD4 TCRs spanned spike. Donor demographics were predominantly white British with a female majority; clonal diversity may be underestimated. Spike-specific TCR depth and breadth grew after two AZD1222 doses.

The chain links TRBV6-2 or TRBV6-3 to TRBJ2-3; TRBD2 might be the D (5 bases). Sequencing used peripheral blood, obtained 28 days after the second AZD1222 dose. This receptor was taken from an adult who received the AZD1222 COVID-19 vaccine. CDR3: CASSYSGEPSTDTQYF. The CDR3 DNA reads as TGTGCCAGCAGTTACAGTGGGGAGCCTAGCACAGATACGCAGTATTTT.